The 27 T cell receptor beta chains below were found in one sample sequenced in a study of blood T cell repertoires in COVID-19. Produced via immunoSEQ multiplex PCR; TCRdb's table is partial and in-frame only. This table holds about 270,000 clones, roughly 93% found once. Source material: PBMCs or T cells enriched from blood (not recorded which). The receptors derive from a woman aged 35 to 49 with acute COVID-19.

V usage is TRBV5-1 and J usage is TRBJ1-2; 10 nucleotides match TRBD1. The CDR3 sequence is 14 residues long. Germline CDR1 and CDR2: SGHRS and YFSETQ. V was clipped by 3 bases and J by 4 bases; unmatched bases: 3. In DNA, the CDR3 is TGCGCCAGCAGCTCGGACAGGGGGGTCTATGGCTACACCTTC. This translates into CASSSDRGVYGYTF. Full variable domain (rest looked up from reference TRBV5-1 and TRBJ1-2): KAGVTQTPRYLIKTRGQQVTLSCSPISGHRSVSWYQQTPGQGLQFLFEYFSETQRNKGNFPGRFSGRQFSNSRSEMNVSTLELGDSALYLCASSSDRGVYGYTFGSGTRLTVV.

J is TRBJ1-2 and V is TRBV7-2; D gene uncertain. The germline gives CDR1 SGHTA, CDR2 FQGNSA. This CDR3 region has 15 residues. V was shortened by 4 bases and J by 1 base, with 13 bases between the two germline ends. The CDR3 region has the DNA TGTGCCAGCAGCTCCAACAGTCTCGGTAACTATGGCTACACCTTC. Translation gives CASSSNSLGNYGYTF.

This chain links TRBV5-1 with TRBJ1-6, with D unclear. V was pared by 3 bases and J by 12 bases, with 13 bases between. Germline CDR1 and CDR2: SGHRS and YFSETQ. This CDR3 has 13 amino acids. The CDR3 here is CASSSQEYGPLHF. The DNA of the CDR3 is TGCGCCAGCAGCTCTCAAGAGTACGGACCCCTCCACTTT.

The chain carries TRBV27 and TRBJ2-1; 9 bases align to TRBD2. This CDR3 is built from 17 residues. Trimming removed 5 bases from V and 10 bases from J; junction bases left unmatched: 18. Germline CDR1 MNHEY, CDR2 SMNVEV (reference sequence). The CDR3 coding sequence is TGTGCCAGCAGTCTTGGTGTCCCGGGACTAGCTATAAAAGAGCAGTTCTTC. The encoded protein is CASSLGVPGLAIKEQFF.

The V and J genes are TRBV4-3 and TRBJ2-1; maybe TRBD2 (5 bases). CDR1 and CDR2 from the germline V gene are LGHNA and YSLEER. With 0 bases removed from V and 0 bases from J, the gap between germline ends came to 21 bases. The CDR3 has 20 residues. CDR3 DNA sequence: TGCGCCAGCAGCCAAGAAGTCCCCTTGGGTGGGAGTCCCTCCTACAATGAGCAGTTCTTC. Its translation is CASSQEVPLGGSPSYNEQFF.

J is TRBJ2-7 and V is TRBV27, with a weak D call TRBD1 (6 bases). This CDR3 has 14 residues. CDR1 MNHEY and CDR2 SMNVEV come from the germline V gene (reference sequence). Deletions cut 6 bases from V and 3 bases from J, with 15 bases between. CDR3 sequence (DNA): TGTGCCAGCAGCTCCACCACAGGGAGCTACGAGCAGTACTTC. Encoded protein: CASSSTTGSYEQYF.

CDR3: CASSTGAGGKAEAFF. The DNA of the CDR3 is TGTGCCAGTAGTACGGGGGCAGGGGGCAAAGCTGAAGCTTTCTTT. V is TRBV19 and J is TRBJ1-1; 8 bases agree with TRBD1. The CDR3 spans 15 residues. Unmatched junction bases numbered 10, after V lost 4 bases and J lost 6 bases. Germline V gene lookup returns CDR1 LNHDA and CDR2 SQIVND (reference sequence).

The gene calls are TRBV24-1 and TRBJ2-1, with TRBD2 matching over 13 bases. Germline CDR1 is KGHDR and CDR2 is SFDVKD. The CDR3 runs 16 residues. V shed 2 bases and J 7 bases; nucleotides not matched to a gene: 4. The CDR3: CATSDWTSGSGNEQFF. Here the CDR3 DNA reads TGTGCCACCAGTGATTGGACTAGCGGGAGTGGAAATGAGCAGTTCTTC.

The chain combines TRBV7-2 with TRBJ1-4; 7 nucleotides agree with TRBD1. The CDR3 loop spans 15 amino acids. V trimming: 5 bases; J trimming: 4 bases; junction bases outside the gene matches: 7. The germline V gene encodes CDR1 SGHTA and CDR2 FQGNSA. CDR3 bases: TGTGCCAGCAGCCCACGGACAGGCCTTAATGAAAAACTGTTTTTT. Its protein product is CASSPRTGLNEKLFF.

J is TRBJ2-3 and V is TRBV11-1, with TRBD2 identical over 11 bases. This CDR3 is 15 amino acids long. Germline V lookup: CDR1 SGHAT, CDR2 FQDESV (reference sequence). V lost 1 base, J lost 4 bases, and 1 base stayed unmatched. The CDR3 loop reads CASSLGLAGPDTQYF. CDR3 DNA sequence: TGTGCCAGCAGCTTAGGACTAGCGGGACCAGATACGCAGTATTTT.

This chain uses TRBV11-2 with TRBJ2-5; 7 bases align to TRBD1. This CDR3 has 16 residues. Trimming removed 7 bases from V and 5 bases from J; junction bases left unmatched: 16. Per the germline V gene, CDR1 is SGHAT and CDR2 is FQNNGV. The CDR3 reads CASTRGSRETGETQYF. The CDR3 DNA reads TGTGCCAGCACCAGGGGGAGCAGGGAAACAGGCGAGACCCAGTACTTC.

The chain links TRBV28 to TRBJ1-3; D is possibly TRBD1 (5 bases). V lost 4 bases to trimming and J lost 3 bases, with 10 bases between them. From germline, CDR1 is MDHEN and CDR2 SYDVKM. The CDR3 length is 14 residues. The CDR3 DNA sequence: TGTGCCAGCAGTTGGGGGAGGGGTGGAAACACCATATATTTT. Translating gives CASSWGRGGNTIYF.

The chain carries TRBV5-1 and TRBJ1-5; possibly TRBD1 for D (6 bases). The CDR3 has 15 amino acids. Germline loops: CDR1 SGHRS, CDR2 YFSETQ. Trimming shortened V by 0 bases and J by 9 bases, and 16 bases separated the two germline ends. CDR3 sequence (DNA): TGCGCCAGCAGCTTGGAAGGCAGGGGCTCAGGGCCCCAGCATTTT. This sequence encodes CASSLEGRGSGPQHF.

In DNA, the CDR3 is TGTGCCTGGAGTGGGACAGTTGATGGCTACACCTTC. Translation: CAWSGTVDGYTF. The chain links TRBV30 to TRBJ1-2, with D tentatively TRBD1 (6 bases). Trimming shortened V by 1 base and J by 6 bases, and 9 bases separated the two germline ends. Germline CDR1 is GTSNPN and CDR2 is SVGIG (reference sequence). This CDR3 is built from 12 residues.

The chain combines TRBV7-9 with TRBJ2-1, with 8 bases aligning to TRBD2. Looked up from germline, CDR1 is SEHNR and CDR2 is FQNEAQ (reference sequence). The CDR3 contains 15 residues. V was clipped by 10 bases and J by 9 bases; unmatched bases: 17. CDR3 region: CATGGAGTSLVEQFF. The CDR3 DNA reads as TGTGCCACCGGCGGGGCCGGGACTAGTTTGGTTGAGCAGTTCTTC.

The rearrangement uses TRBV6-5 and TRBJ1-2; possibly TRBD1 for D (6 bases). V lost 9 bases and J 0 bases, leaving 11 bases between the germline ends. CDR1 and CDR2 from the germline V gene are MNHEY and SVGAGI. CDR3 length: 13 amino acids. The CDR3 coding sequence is TGTGCCAGTCAAGGGGGAACTAACTATGGCTACACCTTC. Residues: CASQGGTNYGYTF.

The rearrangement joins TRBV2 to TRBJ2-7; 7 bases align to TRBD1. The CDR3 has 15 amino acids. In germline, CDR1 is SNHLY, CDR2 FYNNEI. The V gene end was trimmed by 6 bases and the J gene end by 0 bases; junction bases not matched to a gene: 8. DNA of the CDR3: TGTGCCAGCAGGCCCCCGACAGGGAGCTCCTACGAGCAGTACTTC. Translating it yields CASRPPTGSSYEQYF. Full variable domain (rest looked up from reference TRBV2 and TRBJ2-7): EPEVTQTPSHQVTQMGQEVILRCVPISNHLYFYWYRQILGQKVEFLVSFYNNEISEKSEIFDDQFSVERPDGSNFTLKIRSTKLEDSAMYFCASRPPTGSSYEQYFGPGTRLTVT.

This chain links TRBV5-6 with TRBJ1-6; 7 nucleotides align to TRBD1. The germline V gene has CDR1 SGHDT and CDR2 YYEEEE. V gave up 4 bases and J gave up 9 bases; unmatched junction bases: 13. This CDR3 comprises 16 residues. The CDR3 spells CASSRRQGTTLSPLHF. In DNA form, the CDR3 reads TGTGCCAGCAGCCGTAGACAGGGCACAACCCTTTCACCCCTCCACTTT.

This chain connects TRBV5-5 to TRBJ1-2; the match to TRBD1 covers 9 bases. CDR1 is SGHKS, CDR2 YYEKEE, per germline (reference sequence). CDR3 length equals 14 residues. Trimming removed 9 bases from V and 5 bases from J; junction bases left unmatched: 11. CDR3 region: CATQLGDRAYGYTF. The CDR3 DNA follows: TGTGCCACCCAGCTAGGGGACAGGGCTTATGGCTACACCTTC.

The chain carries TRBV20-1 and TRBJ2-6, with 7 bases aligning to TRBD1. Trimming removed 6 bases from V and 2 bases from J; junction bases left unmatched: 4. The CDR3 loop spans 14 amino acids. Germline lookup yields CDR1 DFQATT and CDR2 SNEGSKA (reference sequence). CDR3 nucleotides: TGCAGTGCAAGTCAGGGGGCTGGGGCCAACGTCCTGACTTTC. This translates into CSASQGAGANVLTF.

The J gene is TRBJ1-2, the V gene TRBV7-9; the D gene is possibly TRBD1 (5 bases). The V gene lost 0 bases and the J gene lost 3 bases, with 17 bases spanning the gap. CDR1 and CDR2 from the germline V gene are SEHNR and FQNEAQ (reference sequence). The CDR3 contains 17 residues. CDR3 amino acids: CASSLAGARDIDYGYTF. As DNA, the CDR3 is TGTGCCAGCAGCTTAGCTGGCGCCAGGGATATTGACTATGGCTACACCTTC.

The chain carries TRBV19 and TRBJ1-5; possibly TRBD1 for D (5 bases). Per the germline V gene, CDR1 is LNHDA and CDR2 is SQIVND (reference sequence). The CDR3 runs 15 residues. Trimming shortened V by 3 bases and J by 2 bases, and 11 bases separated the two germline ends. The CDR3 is CASSIQGAGNQPQHF. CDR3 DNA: TGTGCCAGTAGTATCCAGGGTGCTGGCAATCAGCCCCAGCATTTT. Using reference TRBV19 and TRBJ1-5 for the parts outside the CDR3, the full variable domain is DGGITQSPKYLFRKEGQNVTLSCEQNLNHDAMYWYRQDPGQGLRLIYYSQIVNDFQKGDIAEGYSVSREKKESFPLTVTSAQKNPTAFYLCASSIQGAGNQPQHFGDGTRLSIL.

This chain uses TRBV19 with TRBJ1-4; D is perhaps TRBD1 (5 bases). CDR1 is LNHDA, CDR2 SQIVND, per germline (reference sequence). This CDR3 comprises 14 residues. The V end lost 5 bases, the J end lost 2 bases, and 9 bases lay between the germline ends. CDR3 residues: CASSRGRTNEKLFF. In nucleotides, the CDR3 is TGTGCCAGTAGTCGGGGGAGGACTAATGAAAAACTGTTTTTT.

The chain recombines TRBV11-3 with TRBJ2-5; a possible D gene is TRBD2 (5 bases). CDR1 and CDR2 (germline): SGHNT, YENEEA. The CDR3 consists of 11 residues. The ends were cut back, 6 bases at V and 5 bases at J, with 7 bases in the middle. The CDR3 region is CASSSGETQYF. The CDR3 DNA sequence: TGTGCCAGCAGTTCGGGGGAGACCCAGTACTTC.

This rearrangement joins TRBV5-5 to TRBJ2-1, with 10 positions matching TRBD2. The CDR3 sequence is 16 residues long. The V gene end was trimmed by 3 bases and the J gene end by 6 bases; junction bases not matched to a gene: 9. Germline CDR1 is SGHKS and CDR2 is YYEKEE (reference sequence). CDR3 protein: CASSSRPGLAFNEQFF. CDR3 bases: TGTGCCAGCAGCTCACGCCCGGGACTAGCGTTCAATGAGCAGTTCTTC.

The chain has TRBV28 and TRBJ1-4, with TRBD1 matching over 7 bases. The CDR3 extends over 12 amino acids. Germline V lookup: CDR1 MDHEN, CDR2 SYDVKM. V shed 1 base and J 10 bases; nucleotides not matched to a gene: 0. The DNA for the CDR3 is TGTGCCAGCAGTTTATCAGGGGGAAAACTGTTTTTT. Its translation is CASSLSGGKLFF.

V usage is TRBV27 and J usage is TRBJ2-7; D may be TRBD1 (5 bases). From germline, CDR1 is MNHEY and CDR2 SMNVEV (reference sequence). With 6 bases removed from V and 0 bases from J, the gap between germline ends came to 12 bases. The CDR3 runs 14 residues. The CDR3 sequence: CASRPFRGSYEQYF. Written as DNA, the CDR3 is TGTGCCAGCAGGCCCTTTAGGGGCTCCTACGAGCAGTACTTC.